These T cell receptor beta chains were read from a single sample in a study of regulatory T cells in long-lasting Graves disease. TCRdb itself ran the multiplex PCR reads through MiXCR, one entry per CDR3 protein. The sample shows about 430,000 distinct CDR3 sequences, approximately 15% of them seen only once. These records were also assigned to another study, of T cells in Graves' hyperthyroidism and ophthalmopathy.

Material: peripheral blood mononuclear cells (PBMCs), obtained at new diagnosis, from a patient treated with antithyroid drugs. Receptor source: a woman aged 40 to 50 with Graves disease. The CDR3 runs from the conserved cysteine through the conserved F or W. D genes are given only for firm matches. Not every row has a clone size; where given, it reads once, few, many or a size class.

DNA | CDR3 | J | D | V | size
TGTGCCAGCAGCTTAGTCGGGGAGACCCAGTACTTC | CASSLVGETQYF | TRBJ2-5 | - | TRBV11-2 | many
TGTGCCAGCAGCCCATTTAGGGAATTGGGTGAGCAGTTCTTC | CASSPFRELGEQFF | TRBJ2-1 | - | TRBV28 | many
TGTGCCAGCAACCCTTATAGAGACTACAATGAGCAGTTCTTC | CASNPYRDYNEQFF | TRBJ2-1 | - | TRBV7-9 | many
TGCAGTGCTAGTAGGTCAAGGGCGGGGGAGCAGTACTTC | CSASRSRAGEQYF | TRBJ2-7 | - | TRBV20-1 | -
TGTGCCAGCAGCCAAGTCGAGTTCAATGAGCAGTTCTTC | CASSQVEFNEQFF | TRBJ2-1 | - | TRBV14 | many
TGTGCCAGCAGTTTATCCCCTACTAGCGTCTCACCCGAAGGGCAGTTCTTC | CASSLSPTSVSPEGQFF | TRBJ2-1 | TRBD2 | TRBV27 | many
TGTGCCAGCAGGGACGCGGGGGCGCGGACCGGGGAGCTGTTTTTT | CASRDAGARTGELFF | TRBJ2-2 | - | TRBV3-1 | few
TGTGCCACCAGCAGAGGAGGGACAGGGAGTAAGAACGAGCAGTACTTC | CATSRGGTGSKNEQYF | TRBJ2-7 | TRBD1 | TRBV15 | many
TGTGCCAGCAGCACGGACAGGTCTGGGGCCAACGTCCTGACTTTC | CASSTDRSGANVLTF | TRBJ2-6 | TRBD1 | TRBV6-2/TRBV6-3 | -
TGTGCCAGCAGTTCCGTAGCGGGAGCGCGCACAGATACGCAGTATTTT | CASSSVAGARTDTQYF | TRBJ2-3 | TRBD2 | TRBV12-3/TRBV12-4 | -
TGTGCCAGCACGCCAACAGGGGGCTCAGATACGCAGTATTTT | CASTPTGGSDTQYF | TRBJ2-3 | TRBD1 | TRBV12-3/TRBV12-4 | -
TGTGCCAGCAGCTCCTTCGGCGGGAGTCTCCACAATGAGCAGTTCTTC | CASSSFGGSLHNEQFF | TRBJ2-1 | TRBD2 | TRBV7-9 | many
TGTGCCAGCAGCGCGTCCGGGACACTAGGAAATGAGCAGTTCTTC | CASSASGTLGNEQFF | TRBJ2-1 | - | TRBV9 | few
TGTGCCAGCGGACACTACGAGCAGTACTTC | CASGHYEQYF | TRBJ2-7 | - | TRBV27 | few
TGTGCCAGCAGCGTAGCCGGGACAGGGACCGGGGAGCTGTTTTTT | CASSVAGTGTGELFF | TRBJ2-2 | TRBD1 | TRBV9 | -
TGCAGTGCTACAGTTAAGAACGAGCAGTACTTC | CSATVKNEQYF | TRBJ2-7 | - | TRBV20-1 | many